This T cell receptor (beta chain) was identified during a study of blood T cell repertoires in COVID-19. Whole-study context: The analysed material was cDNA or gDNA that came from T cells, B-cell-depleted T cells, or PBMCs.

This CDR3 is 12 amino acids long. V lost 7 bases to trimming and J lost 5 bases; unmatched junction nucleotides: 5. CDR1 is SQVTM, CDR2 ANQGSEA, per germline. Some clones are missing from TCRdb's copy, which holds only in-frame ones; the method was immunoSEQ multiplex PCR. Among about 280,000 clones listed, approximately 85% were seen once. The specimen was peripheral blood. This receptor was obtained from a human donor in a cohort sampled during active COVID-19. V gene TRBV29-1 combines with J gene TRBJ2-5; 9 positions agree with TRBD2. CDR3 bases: TGCAGCGGCGGGGGGGTCGTTGAGACCCAGTACTTC. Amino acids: CSGGGVVETQYF.